This T cell receptor (beta chain) was recovered during a study of Graves' ophthalmopathy and Graves' hyperthyroidism (dated by TCRdb to 2016 to 2019). For the study in its entirety: Peripheral blood was collected before any treatment was given, at the time of initial diagnosis. TCR beta repertoire signatures were used to distinguish Graves' ophthalmopathy from Graves' hyperthyroidism and to predict progression to ophthalmopathy. In total, 135 blood samples were TCR-sequenced: 43 ophthalmopathy, some 80 hyperthyroidism and about 17 hyperthyroidism-to-ophthalmopathy patients. To explore V-J signatures that distinguish ophthalmopathy from hyperthyroidism, a discovery set of roughly 98 patients was enrolled, made up of 43 with ophthalmopathy and around 57 with stable hyperthyroidism. The independent validation cohort included about 19 hyperthyroidism patients plus 17 patients who later progressed from hyperthyroidism to ophthalmopathy. In roughly 6 hyperthyroidism patients, the T-cell repertoire of thyroid tissue was compared with the T-cell repertoire of blood. Following sample collection, hyperthyroidism patients were given methimazole at a starting dose of 30 mg daily, and ophthalmopathy patients were given high-dose intravenous methylprednisolone. The approximately 95 discovery patients were divided at random into training and test sets in a 7:3 ratio.

Hyperthyroidism was considered stable if no progression to ophthalmopathy occurred within 18 months of follow-up. Hyperthyroidism patients were newly diagnosed, were aged 18 to 65 years, and had a disease duration under 2 months. Patients with other autoimmune diseases, uncontrolled infections, pregnancy or lactation were excluded. Diagnosis was based on clinical symptoms, serum thyroxine, TRAb, thyroid ultrasound and orbital computed tomography. Using Ficoll-Paque density gradient centrifugation, PBMCs were isolated from 9.5 to 10 ml of fresh peripheral blood. Total RNA was extracted using Trizol reagent, and RNA quality was checked on an Agilent 2100 Bioanalyzer. TCR beta CDR3 regions were amplified from RNA transcripts for repertoire sequencing. A first-round RT-PCR used HTBI primers with the Qiagen OneStep RT-PCR kit, followed by a second-round multiplex PCR, size selection and purification. The libraries underwent paired-end sequencing with 100 bp reads on an Illumina HiSeq2000. On the study's bioinformatics: SOAPnuke was used for read processing, and reads with adapters, uncalled bases, a mean Phred below 15, or no exact constant-primer or identifier match were discarded. COPE v1.2.5 was used to merge high-quality paired reads. Each unique nucleotide sequence was defined as a clonotype, and clonotypes were aligned to IMGT TRB V, D and J references with MiTCR v1.1. Analysis was restricted to V-J combinations with a frequency above 0.0001, which covered 99.2% of repertoires. For each V-J combination, a TCR clonal expansion and chaos score was defined as F50 clonal expansion divided by the chaos observed in the TCRdist matrix. Welch's t-statistics and random forest were used to reduce features to more than ten V-J combinations, which were fed into a naive Bayes classifier. The Morisita-Horn index was used to measure how similar the thyroid and blood repertoires were. Through fastp at Q25 and MiXCR, TCRdb rebuilt clones from the public reads, retaining in-frame beta chains. Rows are unified per CDR3 protein, each entry keeping the most common DNA and genes. These V and J calls are TCRdb output, not the study's own analysis. The sample contains roughly 610,000 distinct CDR3 sequences, over 20% of them found a single time. The top ten hold approximately 6.5% of the sample.

About this clonotype: Its antigen specificity is not known. Base-call qualities are not available, and no considerably larger clone is one nucleotide away.

Broader findings and caveats from the paper: In validation, the model predicted ophthalmopathy progression with over 60% sensitivity and approximately 78% specificity; more than ten predicted patients were CT-confirmed with GO in a median of around 6.5 months. In cross-validation, the 13-signature model distinguished ophthalmopathy from stable hyperthyroidism with less than 90% sensitivity and approximately 81% specificity, while in the test set the corresponding values were around 79% and 71%. Most expanded thyroid clonotypes with frequency above 0.001 were also detected in blood, suggesting blood repertoires may reflect the thyroid immune response. No statistical method was used to set the sample size in advance, and the investigators knew which group each participant was assigned to.

Between the V and J ends, shortened by 1 base and 0 bases respectively, the junction contains 9 bases. From cysteine to phenylalanine, the CDR3 is 15 amino acids long. Of all the DNA, just the CDR3 is kept, 45 bases in frame from base 1. Reading the germline V gene gives CDR1 MGHRA and CDR2 YSYEKL. The sequenced sample consisted of peripheral blood. The receptor's source is a woman aged 18-29 years with stable Graves' hyperthyroidism. Some clones in this sample may be carry-over from other donors' samples. Donor details come from another sample of the same person, matched by shared clones. The rearrangement joined TRBV4-1 to TRBJ1-1, with no confidently assigned D gene. The CDR3 here reads CASSQGLSMNTEAFF. DNA sequence: TGCGCCAGCAGCCAAGGACTTTCCATGAACACTGAAGCTTTCTTT.